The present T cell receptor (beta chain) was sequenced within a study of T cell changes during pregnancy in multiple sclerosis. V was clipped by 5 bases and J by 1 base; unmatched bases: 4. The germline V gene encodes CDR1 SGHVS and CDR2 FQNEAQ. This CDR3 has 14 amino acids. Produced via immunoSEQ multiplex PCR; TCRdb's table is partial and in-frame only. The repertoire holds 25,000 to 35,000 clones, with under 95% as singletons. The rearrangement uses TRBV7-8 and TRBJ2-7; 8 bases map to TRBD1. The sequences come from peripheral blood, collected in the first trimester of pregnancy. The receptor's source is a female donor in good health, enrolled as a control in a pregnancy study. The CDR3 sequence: CASSPRQGSYEQYF. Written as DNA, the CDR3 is TGTGCCAGCAGCCCGCGACAGGGGTCCTACGAGCAGTACTTC.